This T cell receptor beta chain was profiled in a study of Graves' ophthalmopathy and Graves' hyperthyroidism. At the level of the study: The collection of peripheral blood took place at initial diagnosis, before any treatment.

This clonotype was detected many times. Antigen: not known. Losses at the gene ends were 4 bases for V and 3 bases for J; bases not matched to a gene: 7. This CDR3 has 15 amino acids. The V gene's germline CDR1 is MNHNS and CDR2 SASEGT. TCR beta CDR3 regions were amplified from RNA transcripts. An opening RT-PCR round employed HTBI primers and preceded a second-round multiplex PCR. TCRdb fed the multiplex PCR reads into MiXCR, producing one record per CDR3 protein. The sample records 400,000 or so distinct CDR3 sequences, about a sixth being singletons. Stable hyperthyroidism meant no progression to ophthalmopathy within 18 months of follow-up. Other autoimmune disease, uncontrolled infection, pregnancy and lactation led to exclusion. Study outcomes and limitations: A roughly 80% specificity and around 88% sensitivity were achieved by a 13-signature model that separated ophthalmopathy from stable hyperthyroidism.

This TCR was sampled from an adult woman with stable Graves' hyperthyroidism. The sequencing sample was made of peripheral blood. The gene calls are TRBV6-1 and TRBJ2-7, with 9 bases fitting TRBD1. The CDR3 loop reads CASSVGQGGRYEQYF. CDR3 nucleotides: TGTGCCAGCAGTGTGGGACAGGGAGGTCGCTACGAGCAGTACTTC.